This TCR beta chain originates from a study of T cell changes during pregnancy in multiple sclerosis. Sequencing was performed with immunoSEQ multiplex PCR; in TCRdb, only in-frame clones are kept and a portion is missing. The profile covers around 30,000 clones, with over 75% appearing a single time and just over 8% taken by the ten largest. This clone was observed once. J gave up 4 bases and V 3 bases, and 8 bases lay outside the gene matches. The CDR3 runs 15 residues. Germline V lookup: CDR1 KGHSH, CDR2 LQKENI. The clonotype originates from a female donor with multiple sclerosis, enrolled in a pregnancy study. V usage is TRBV18 and J usage is TRBJ2-5, with TRBD2 matching 7 bases. The source material was CD8+ T cells from peripheral blood mononuclear cells, sampled after pregnancy. CDR3 in amino acids: CASSPARGVRETQYF. Written as DNA, the CDR3 is TGTGCCAGCTCACCGGCCCGGGGGGTCCGAGAGACCCAGTACTTC.